The 30 T cell receptor beta chains presented below share a single source sample, sequenced in a study of cytomegalovirus exposure and HLA in healthy donors. Clones were read by immunoSEQ multiplex PCR, and TCRdb kept only the in-frame ones, dropping some. This table has tens of thousands of clones, 90% to 95% appearing once. The sample taken for sequencing was PBMCs. The receptors stem from a man aged 18 to 29 in good health and CMV-seronegative.

This clone was detected only once. The rearrangement links TRBV18 to TRBJ2-7; 7 bases line up with TRBD1. Germline loops: CDR1 KGHSH, CDR2 LQKENI. The CDR3 extends over 13 amino acids. The V gene end was trimmed by 4 bases and the J gene end by 6 bases; junction bases not matched to a gene: 6. The CDR3 DNA sequence: TGTGCCAGCTCACGTGACAGGGTCTCCGAGCAGTACTTC. As protein: CASSRDRVSEQYF. Full variable domain (outside the CDR3, taken from reference TRBV18 and TRBJ2-7): NAGVMQNPRHLVRRRGQEARLRCSPMKGHSHVYWYRQLPEEGLKFMVYLQKENIIDESGMPKERFSAEFPKEGPSILRIQQVVRGDSAAYFCASSRDRVSEQYFGPGTRLTVT.

The V gene is TRBV18, the J gene TRBJ2-7, with 7 nucleotides matching TRBD1. CDR1 is KGHSH, CDR2 LQKENI, per germline. The V and J ends lost 1 base and 4 bases, in that order; junction bases with no gene match: 1. There are 13 residues in the CDR3. This CDR3 is CASSPQGAYEQYF. The CDR3 DNA is TGTGCCAGCTCACCACAGGGGGCTTACGAGCAGTACTTC.

The chain uses TRBV29-1 and TRBJ2-3; possible D gene TRBD2, 5 bases. The germline CDR1 and CDR2 sequences are SQVTM and ANQGSEA. V was trimmed by 4 bases and J by 0 bases, leaving 11 bases between them. This CDR3 has 14 residues. CDR3 nucleotide sequence: TGCAGCGTTGGAGCGGCCTACAGCACAGATACGCAGTATTTT. It translates to CSVGAAYSTDTQYF.

The rearrangement joins TRBV9 to TRBJ2-1; 12 nucleotides line up with TRBD2. The CDR3 is 15 amino acids. The junction had 5 bases not matched to a gene; V was cut back by 3 bases and J by 7 bases. Germline V lookup: CDR1 SGDLS, CDR2 YYNGEE. Here the CDR3 reads CASSASGTSGNEQFF. CDR3 nucleotides: TGTGCCAGCAGCGCTTCCGGGACTAGCGGGAATGAGCAGTTCTTC.

The rearrangement joins TRBV28 to TRBJ2-7, with 11 bases lining up with TRBD1. V was pared by 7 bases and J by 0 bases, with 8 bases of the junction left unmatched. The CDR3 has 16 residues. Looked up from germline, CDR1 is MDHEN and CDR2 is SYDVKM. CDR3 residues: CASTYAGTGGSYEQYF. The CDR3 DNA follows: TGTGCCAGCACCTACGCCGGGACAGGGGGCTCCTACGAGCAGTACTTC.

This clone has just one count. V usage is TRBV12-5 and J usage is TRBJ1-2; D might be TRBD1 (5 bases). The CDR3 consists of 14 residues. Germline V CDR1 and CDR2: LGHNT, FRNRAP. Trimming took off 6 bases at V and 7 bases at J, with 18 bases between the two ends. CDR3 bases: TGTGCTAGTGGCGCGGACGTAGGGGTCTCTGGCTACACCTTC. Protein product: CASGADVGVSGYTF.

The chain has TRBV4-1 and TRBJ2-1; 7 nucleotides align to TRBD2. Germline CDR1 MGHRA, CDR2 YSYEKL. This CDR3 is built from 13 residues. V was clipped by 1 base and J by 14 bases; unmatched bases: 8. In DNA, the CDR3 is TGCGCCAGCAGCCAAGGTGCGGGGGATTCAAAGTTCTTC. As protein: CASSQGAGDSKFF.

CDR3 sequence: CASSRRGFGNQPQHF. CDR3 nucleotide sequence: TGTGCCAGTAGTAGACGGGGGTTCGGCAATCAGCCCCAGCATTTT. V usage is TRBV19 and J usage is TRBJ1-5; possible D gene TRBD1, 5 bases. CDR1 and CDR2 from the germline V gene are LNHDA and SQIVND (reference sequence). The CDR3 length is 15 residues. V lost 4 bases and J lost 2, with 12 bases in between.

The chain uses TRBV18 and TRBJ1-1, with TRBD1 identical over 9 bases. The CDR3 loop spans 13 amino acids. Germline V CDR1 and CDR2: KGHSH, LQKENI. V was clipped by 3 bases and J by 8 bases; unmatched bases: 4. The CDR3, as DNA: TGTGCCAGCTCACCCCGGACAGGGGACGAAGCTTTCTTT. Translated: CASSPRTGDEAFF.

On this clone: Other DNA sequences in this specimen translate into the identical CDR3. This sequence joins TRBV4-2 and TRBJ2-3; TRBD2 aligns across 12 bases. Germline V gene sequence: CDR1 LGHNA, CDR2 YNFKEQ. The CDR3 extends over 16 amino acids. V lost 1 base to trimming and J lost 4 bases; unmatched junction nucleotides: 3. DNA of the CDR3: TGTGCCAGCAGCCAAGTTCTAGCGGGGGGGCCAGATACGCAGTATTTT. This sequence encodes CASSQVLAGGPDTQYF.

The V call is TRBV2, the J call TRBJ2-3, with 8 positions matching TRBD2. Germline V gene data show CDR1 as SNHLY and CDR2 as FYNNEI. V was pared by 3 bases and J by 0 bases, with 2 bases of the junction left unmatched. The CDR3 length is 15 residues. CDR3 coding DNA: TGTGCCAGCAGTGAGTTAGCGGGGAGCACAGATACGCAGTATTTT. It is translated as CASSELAGSTDTQYF.

The chain couples TRBV25-1 to TRBJ1-4; no clear D gene. Trimming cost V 2 bases and J 0 bases, with 10 bases left between them. The CDR3 runs 16 residues. Germline CDR1 reads MGHDK; CDR2 reads SYGVNS. DNA of the CDR3: TGTGCCAGCAGTGAAGGTACAGTTGCAACTAATGAAAAACTGTTTTTT. Protein: CASSEGTVATNEKLFF.

The chain combines TRBV6-5 with TRBJ2-7; TRBD1 might be the D (6 bases). The V gene's germline CDR1 is MNHEY and CDR2 SVGAGI. V was clipped by 2 bases and J by 5 bases, with 16 bases between them. This CDR3 has 15 residues. CDR3: CASSYLQGMSHEQYF. The CDR3 nucleotides are TGTGCCAGCAGTTACCTACAGGGTATGAGCCACGAGCAGTACTTC.

The V and J genes are TRBV28 and TRBJ1-4, with 7 positions matching TRBD1. Trimming cost V 6 bases and J 5 bases; bases outside gene matches: 6. This CDR3 region has 14 residues. Germline CDR1 MDHEN, CDR2 SYDVKM. The CDR3 DNA reads as TGTGCCAGCAGGGCGACAGGGTTCAATGAAAAACTGTTTTTT. Its translation is CASRATGFNEKLFF.

CDR3 bases: TGCAGCGTTGGAAAAGGGGGCGCTGGCACTGAAGCTTTCTTT. Translated: CSVGKGGAGTEAFF. This chain links TRBV29-1 with TRBJ1-1; TRBD1 agrees at 7 bases. CDR1 is SQVTM, CDR2 ANQGSEA, per germline. J was trimmed by 4 bases and V by 4 bases; bases with no gene match: 9. This CDR3 region has 14 residues.

The V gene is TRBV10-1, the J gene TRBJ1-1; possible D gene TRBD1, 6 bases. Deletions cut 9 bases from V and 0 bases from J, with 11 bases between. Germline CDR1 and CDR2: WNHNN and SYGVQD (reference sequence). The CDR3 has 13 residues. CDR3 amino acids: CASARTVNTEAFF. The CDR3 coding sequence is TGCGCCAGTGCACGGACAGTGAACACTGAAGCTTTCTTT.

The chain links TRBV7-9 to TRBJ2-6, with TRBD1 as a possible D gene (6 bases). V shed 3 bases and J shed 9 bases, with 21 bases lying between them. CDR1 is SEHNR and CDR2 is FQNEAQ in the germline V gene (reference sequence). CDR3 length: 17 residues. The CDR3 loop reads CASSLPTGLRSFNVLTF. CDR3 sequence (DNA): TGTGCCAGCAGCTTGCCGACAGGACTGCGCTCGTTCAACGTCCTGACTTTC.

This clone was detected once. V is TRBV7-6 and J is TRBJ2-7; the D gene is possibly TRBD2 (6 bases). Per the germline V gene, CDR1 is SGHVS and CDR2 is FNYEAQ. CDR3 size: 18 residues. The V end was cut by 2 bases, the J end by 1 base, with 21 bases between. CDR3 DNA: TGTGCCAGCAGCTTATCATCTAGCGACCTCTTTCAATCCTACGAGCAGTACTTC. Translating gives CASSLSSSDLFQSYEQYF.

This rearrangement joins TRBV6-6 to TRBJ1-2, with D perhaps matching TRBD1 (6 bases). Germline V lookup: CDR1 MNHNY, CDR2 SVGAGI (reference sequence). The V end was cut by 2 bases, the J end by 8 bases, with 18 bases between. This CDR3 contains 15 residues. The chain's CDR3 is CASSYVGRGSEGYTF. The CDR3 DNA reads TGTGCCAGCAGTTACGTGGGCAGGGGATCGGAAGGCTACACCTTC.

This clone was detected only once. The chain is built from TRBV18 and TRBJ2-5, with 11 bases fitting TRBD2. This CDR3 comprises 17 residues. The junction had 10 bases not matched to a gene; V was cut back by 3 bases and J by 4 bases. Germline V CDR1 and CDR2: KGHSH, LQKENI. This chain's CDR3 is CASSPNTLAGGLETQYF. The CDR3 coding sequence is TGTGCCAGCTCACCGAACACCTTAGCGGGGGGGCTAGAGACCCAGTACTTC.

This clone was observed once. V gene TRBV27 combines with J gene TRBJ2-1; D not resolved. The CDR3 spans 14 residues. Trimming left V 0 bases short and J 3 bases short, with 6 bases between. Germline CDR1 reads MNHEY; CDR2 reads SMNVEV (reference sequence). The chain's CDR3 is CASSLSNYYNEQFF. As DNA, the CDR3 is TGTGCCAGCAGTTTATCGAACTACTACAATGAGCAGTTCTTC.

The chain has TRBV6-5 and TRBJ1-6; a possible D gene is TRBD1 (6 bases). This CDR3 is built from 13 residues. V shed 7 bases and J shed 8 bases, with 12 bases lying between them. The germline V gene has CDR1 MNHEY and CDR2 SVGAGI. The CDR3 bases are TGTGCCAGCACTCAACAGGGTCATTCACCCCTCCACTTT. Translated, it gives CASTQQGHSPLHF.

In this sample, this clone turned up once. The chain is built from TRBV5-1 and TRBJ2-3; 7 bases align to TRBD1. Germline CDR1 reads SGHRS; CDR2 reads YFSETQ. This CDR3 contains 13 residues. The ends lost 4 bases at V and 5 bases at J; junction bases unmatched: 4. CDR3 residues: CASSPRQGDTQYF. For the CDR3, the DNA is TGCGCCAGCAGCCCGAGACAGGGAGATACGCAGTATTTT.

This clone showed up just once. The chain combines TRBV10-3 with TRBJ1-3, with D uncertain. Trimming pared 0 bases from V and 0 bases from J, leaving 12 bases between. CDR1 is ENHRY, CDR2 SYGVKD, per germline. There are 17 residues in the CDR3. CDR3 DNA sequence: TGTGCCATCAGTGAGTCGACAAGGAGGGCCTCTGGAAACACCATATATTTT. It encodes CAISESTRRASGNTIYF.

The chain recombines TRBV27 with TRBJ2-3; D uncertain. With 6 bases removed from V and 2 bases from J, the gap between germline ends came to 12 bases. CDR1 and CDR2 from the germline V gene are MNHEY and SMNVEV (reference sequence). This CDR3 has 14 residues. This chain's CDR3 is CASRPRAYTDTQYF. In nucleotides, the CDR3 is TGTGCCAGCAGACCGAGAGCCTACACAGATACGCAGTATTTT.

The chain has TRBV5-1 and TRBJ2-7, with unresolved D. In germline, CDR1 is SGHRS, CDR2 YFSETQ. The CDR3 sequence is 18 residues long. Deletions cut 0 bases from V and 0 bases from J, with 19 bases between. The CDR3 DNA reads TGCGCCAGCAGCTTGGCCACGACCTCGGGTTCAAGCTCCTACGAGCAGTACTTC. Translating it yields CASSLATTSGSSSYEQYF.

V gene TRBV7-3 combines with J gene TRBJ1-1, with D perhaps matching TRBD1 (6 bases). The CDR3 length is 13 residues. Germline CDR1 SGHTA, CDR2 FQGTGA. Trimming shortened V by 8 bases and J by 2 bases, and 12 bases separated the two germline ends. The CDR3 DNA follows: TGTGCCAGCTTCCCCAGGGGTAACACTGAAGCTTTCTTT. It yields the protein CASFPRGNTEAFF.

This clone was counted once. The chain links TRBV11-2 to TRBJ1-2, with TRBD1 as a possible D gene (5 bases). The germline CDR1 and CDR2 sequences are SGHAT and FQNNGV. The CDR3 covers 14 residues. Trimming shortened V by 5 bases and J by 4 bases, and 14 bases separated the two germline ends. CDR3 amino acids: CASSPGSMTYGYTF. Written as DNA, the CDR3 is TGTGCCAGCAGCCCAGGGTCGATGACCTATGGCTACACCTTC. The full variable domain, completed using reference TRBV11-2 and TRBJ1-2, is EAGVAQSPRYKIIEKRQSVAFWCNPISGHATLYWYQQILGQGPKLLIQFQNNGVVDDSQLPKDRFSAERLKGVDSTLKIQPAKLEDSAVYLCASSPGSMTYGYTFGSGTRLTVV.

J is TRBJ2-7 and V is TRBV11-3, with no clear D. This CDR3 contains 12 residues. The ends were cut back, 0 bases at V and 5 bases at J, with 5 bases in the middle. Per the germline V gene, CDR1 is SGHNT and CDR2 is YENEEA. CDR3 DNA: TGTGCCAGCAGCTTAGAAGCCAACGAGCAGTACTTC. Its translation is CASSLEANEQYF.

The chain uses TRBV5-1 and TRBJ2-5, with D possibly TRBD1 on 6 matching bases. Germline-derived CDR1 and CDR2 are SGHRS and YFSETQ. With 4 bases removed from V and 3 bases from J, the gap between germline ends came to 16 bases. The CDR3 sequence is 15 residues long. The DNA of the CDR3 is TGCGCCAGCAGCATAGGACGGACAGCAGAAGAGACCCAGTACTTC. This encodes CASSIGRTAEETQYF. Drawing the rest from reference TRBV5-1 and TRBJ2-5, the complete variable domain is KAGVTQTPRYLIKTRGQQVTLSCSPISGHRSVSWYQQTPGQGLQFLFEYFSETQRNKGNFPGRFSGRQFSNSRSEMNVSTLELGDSALYLCASSIGRTAEETQYFGPGTRLLVL.